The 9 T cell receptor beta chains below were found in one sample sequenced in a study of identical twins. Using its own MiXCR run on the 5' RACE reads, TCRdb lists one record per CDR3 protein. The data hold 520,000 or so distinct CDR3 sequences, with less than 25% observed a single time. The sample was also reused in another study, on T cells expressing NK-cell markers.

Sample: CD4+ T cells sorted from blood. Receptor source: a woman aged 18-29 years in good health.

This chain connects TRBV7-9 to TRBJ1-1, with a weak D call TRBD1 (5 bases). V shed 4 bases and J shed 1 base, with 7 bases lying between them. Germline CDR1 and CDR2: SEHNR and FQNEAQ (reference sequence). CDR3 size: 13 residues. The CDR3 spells CASSWRGNTEAFF. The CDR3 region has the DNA TGTGCCAGCAGCTGGAGGGGGAACACTGAAGCTTTCTTT. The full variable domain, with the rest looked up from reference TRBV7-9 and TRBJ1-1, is DTGVSQNPRHKITKRGQNVTFRCDPISEHNRLYWYRQTLGQGPEFLTYFQNEAQLEKSRLLSDRFSAERPKGSFSTLEIQRTEQGDSAMYLCASSWRGNTEAFFGQGTRLTVV.

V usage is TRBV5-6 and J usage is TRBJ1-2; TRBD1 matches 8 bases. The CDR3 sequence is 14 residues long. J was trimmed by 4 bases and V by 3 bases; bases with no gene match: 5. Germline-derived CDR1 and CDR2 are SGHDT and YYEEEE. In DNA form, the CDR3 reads TGTGCCAGCAGCTCCCAGACAGGGGTCTATGGCTACACCTTC. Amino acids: CASSSQTGVYGYTF.

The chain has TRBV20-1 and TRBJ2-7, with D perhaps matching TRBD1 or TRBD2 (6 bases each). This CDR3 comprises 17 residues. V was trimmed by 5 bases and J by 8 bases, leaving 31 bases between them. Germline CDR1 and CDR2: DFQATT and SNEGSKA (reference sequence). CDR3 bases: TGCAGTGCTCACAAATGGGGGGCTGGGGTTCTCAATAGGCAGCAGTACTTC. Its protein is CSAHKWGAGVLNRQQYF.

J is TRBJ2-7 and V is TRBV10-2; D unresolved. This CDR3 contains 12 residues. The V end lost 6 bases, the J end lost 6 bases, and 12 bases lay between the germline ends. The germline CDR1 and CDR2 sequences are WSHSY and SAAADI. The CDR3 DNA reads TGCGCCAGCAGGCGATGGGAAGGCGAGCAGTACTTC. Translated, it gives CASRRWEGEQYF.

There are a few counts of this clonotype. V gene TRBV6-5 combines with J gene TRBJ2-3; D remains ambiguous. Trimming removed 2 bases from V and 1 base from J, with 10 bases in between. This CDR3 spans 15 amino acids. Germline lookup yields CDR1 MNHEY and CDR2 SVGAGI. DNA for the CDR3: TGTGCCAGCAGTTACATTACCAGAGGCACAGATACGCAGTATTTT. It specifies CASSYITRGTDTQYF.

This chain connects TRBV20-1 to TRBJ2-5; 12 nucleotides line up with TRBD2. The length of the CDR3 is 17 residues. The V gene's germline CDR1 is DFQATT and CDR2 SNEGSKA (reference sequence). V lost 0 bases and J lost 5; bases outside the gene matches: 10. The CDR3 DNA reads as TGCAGTGCTAGAGATTTGGCTAGCGGGAGGGCCTGGGAGACCCAGTACTTC. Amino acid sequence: CSARDLASGRAWETQYF.

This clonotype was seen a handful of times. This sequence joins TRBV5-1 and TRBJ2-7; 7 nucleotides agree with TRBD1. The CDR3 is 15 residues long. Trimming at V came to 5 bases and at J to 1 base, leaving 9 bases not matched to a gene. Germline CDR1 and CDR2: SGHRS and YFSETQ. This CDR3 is CASRDRDRPSYEQYF. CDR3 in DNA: TGCGCCAGCAGAGATCGGGACAGACCATCCTACGAGCAGTACTTC. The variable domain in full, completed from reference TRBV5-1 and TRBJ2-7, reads KAGVTQTPRYLIKTRGQQVTLSCSPISGHRSVSWYQQTPGQGLQFLFEYFSETQRNKGNFPGRFSGRQFSNSRSEMNVSTLELGDSALYLCASRDRDRPSYEQYFGPGTRLTVT.

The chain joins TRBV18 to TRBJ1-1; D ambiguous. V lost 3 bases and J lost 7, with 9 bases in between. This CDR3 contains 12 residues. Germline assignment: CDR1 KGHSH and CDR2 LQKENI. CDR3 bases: TGTGCCAGCTCACCCCCAGACGGTGAAGCTTTCTTT. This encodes CASSPPDGEAFF.

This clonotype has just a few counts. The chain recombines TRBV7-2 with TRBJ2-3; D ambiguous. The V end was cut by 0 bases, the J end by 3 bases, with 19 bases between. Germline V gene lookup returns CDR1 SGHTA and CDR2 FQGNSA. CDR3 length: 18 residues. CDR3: CASSLAFRNGFWTDTQYF. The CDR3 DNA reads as TGTGCCAGCAGCTTAGCGTTCCGGAACGGTTTCTGGACAGATACGCAGTATTTT. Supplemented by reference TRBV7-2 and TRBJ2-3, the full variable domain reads GAGVSQSPSNKVTEKGKDVELRCDPISGHTALYWYRQSLGQGLEFLIYFQGNSAPDKSGLPSDRFSAERTGGSVSTLTIQRTQQEDSAVYLCASSLAFRNGFWTDTQYFGPGTRLTVL.